This entry lists 17 T cell receptor beta chains sequenced from one sample in a study of blood T cells in healthy people across ages (dated by TCRdb to 2014 to 2015). Receptors were amplified or captured by 5' RACE. The run used an Illumina HiSeq 2500. A second about 7 to 11 cycle PCR used a sample-barcoded 5' primer and a J-beta primer mix. The raw public reads went through TCRdb reprocessing: fastp at Q25, MiXCR clone calling, in-frame beta chains kept. Rows matching on CDR3 protein sequence are summarized as one entry with the most common DNA and genes. Present in this sample are 380,000 or so distinct CDR3 sequences, 52% of which were seen just once. The ten largest make up 45% to 65% of the sample. Specimen: blood. These receptors were obtained from a man in his fifties or sixties in good health.

About this clonotype itself: A much larger clone lies one base from this, so it may be a read error. The gene calls are TRBV7-2 and TRBJ2-1; the D gene could be TRBD1 or TRBD2 (6 bases each). The CDR3 contains 15 residues. Germline loops: CDR1 SGHTA, CDR2 FQGNSA. CDR3 residues: CASSLVGGSHNEQFF. In nucleotides, the CDR3 is TGTGCCAGCAGCTTAGTCGGGGGCTCCCACAATGAGCAGTTCTTC.

The rearrangement joins TRBV20-1 to TRBJ2-7; tentatively, D is TRBD2 (5 bases). With 3 bases removed from V and 3 bases from J, the gap between germline ends came to 9 bases. This CDR3 region has 12 residues. Germline V gives CDR1 DFQATT, CDR2 SNEGSKA (reference sequence). CDR3: CSASRDIYEQYF. CDR3 DNA sequence: TGCAGTGCTAGCCGGGATATCTACGAGCAGTACTTC.

The V gene is TRBV18, the J gene TRBJ2-5; D possibly corresponds to TRBD1 (6 bases). With 2 bases removed from V and 4 bases from J, the gap between germline ends came to 11 bases. The length of the CDR3 is 14 residues. CDR1 and CDR2 from the germline V gene are KGHSH and LQKENI. The CDR3 DNA sequence: TGTGCCAGCTCACCAAGGGACAAAGGAGAGACCCAGTACTTC. Translated: CASSPRDKGETQYF.

The V and J genes are TRBV6-5 and TRBJ2-6; D ambiguous. V was cut by 2 bases and J by 0 bases, with 8 bases left in between. The germline V gene has CDR1 MNHEY and CDR2 SVGAGI. This CDR3 is 16 amino acids long. The CDR3 bases are TGTGCCAGCAGTTACGACGGCTACTCTGGGGCCAACGTCCTGACTTTC. Residues: CASSYDGYSGANVLTF.

The chain's CDR3 is CASKNTGTALRGYF. The CDR3 DNA is TGTGCCAGCAAAAACACCGGGACGGCCTTACGAGGGTACTTC. V and J are TRBV6-6 and TRBJ2-4; D tentatively reads TRBD1 or TRBD2 (5 bases each). This CDR3 spans 14 amino acids. Germline assignment: CDR1 MNHNY and CDR2 SVGAGI (reference sequence). Trimming left V 7 bases short and J 15 bases short, with 25 bases between.

This clonotype appeared a few times. This rearrangement joins TRBV20-1 to TRBJ2-1; D not certain. Trimming pared 0 bases from V and 5 bases from J, leaving 20 bases between. Germline loops: CDR1 DFQATT, CDR2 SNEGSKA (reference sequence). The CDR3 totals 17 residues. The CDR3 bases are TGCAGTGCTAGAGATCCATTGCGTCCCGGTCTCCACAATGAGCAGTTCTTC. This sequence encodes CSARDPLRPGLHNEQFF.

The gene calls are TRBV20-1 and TRBJ2-1, with TRBD2 matching 12 bases. Germline CDR1 reads DFQATT; CDR2 reads SNEGSKA (reference sequence). The CDR3 is made up of 16 amino acids. The V and J ends lost 6 bases and 3 bases, in that order; junction bases with no gene match: 9. CDR3 protein: CSAKRTSGEHYNEQFF. The CDR3 bases are TGCAGTGCAAAGAGGACTAGCGGGGAGCACTACAATGAGCAGTTCTTC.

The chain employs TRBV29-1 and TRBJ2-1; 13 nucleotides match TRBD2. Losses at the gene ends were 6 bases for V and 13 bases for J; bases not matched to a gene: 15. Germline V gives CDR1 SQVTM, CDR2 ANQGSEA. This CDR3 has 15 residues. The CDR3 protein is CSVRTSGRGRETQFF. The DNA for the CDR3 is TGCAGCGTGCGCACTAGCGGGAGGGGTCGGGAGACCCAGTTCTTC.

The gene calls are TRBV20-1 and TRBJ2-7; D perhaps matches TRBD1 (5 bases). Deletions cut 4 bases from V and 2 bases from J, with 9 bases between. The CDR3 sequence is 12 residues long. The V gene's germline CDR1 is DFQATT and CDR2 SNEGSKA (reference sequence). CDR3: CSAKQDTYEQYF. In nucleotides, the CDR3 is TGCAGTGCTAAGCAGGACACCTACGAGCAGTACTTC.

V and J are TRBV29-1 and TRBJ2-1; D possibly corresponds to TRBD1 (6 bases). The V end was cut by 0 bases, the J end by 11 bases, with 17 bases between. CDR3 length: 14 residues. In germline, CDR1 is SQVTM, CDR2 ANQGSEA. CDR3 loop: CSVEETGSRGKQFF. CDR3 DNA: TGCAGCGTTGAAGAGACGGGTAGTAGGGGGAAGCAGTTCTTC.

The J gene is TRBJ1-2, the V gene TRBV7-9; D is perhaps TRBD1 (6 bases). Trimming shortened V by 4 bases and J by 4 bases, and 16 bases separated the two germline ends. Per the germline V gene, CDR1 is SEHNR and CDR2 is FQNEAQ (reference sequence). The CDR3 length is 15 residues. As DNA, the CDR3 is TGTGCCAGCAGCTCAAGAACAGGGTCCAGCTATGGCTACACCTTC. Protein sequence: CASSSRTGSSYGYTF.

The chain links TRBV20-1 to TRBJ2-3; D ambiguous. Looked up from germline, CDR1 is DFQATT and CDR2 is SNEGSKA (reference sequence). The CDR3 sequence is 13 residues long. With 2 bases removed from V and 3 bases from J, the gap between germline ends came to 9 bases. CDR3: CSARIPRTDTQYF. The CDR3 region has the DNA TGCAGTGCTAGAATCCCCCGGACAGATACGCAGTATTTT.

This clonotype was detected only a few times. The rearrangement uses TRBV3-1 and TRBJ2-3; 9 bases map to TRBD2. The ends lost 0 bases at V and 2 bases at J; junction bases unmatched: 3. This CDR3 spans 16 amino acids. Germline loops: CDR1 LGHDT, CDR2 YNNKEL (reference sequence). CDR3 coding DNA: TGTGCCAGCAGCCAAGACAGCGGGAGGTTCACAGATACGCAGTATTTT. Its protein is CASSQDSGRFTDTQYF.

The chain employs TRBV7-9 and TRBJ1-6; no clear D. Trimming left V 3 bases short and J 9 bases short, with 15 bases between. The CDR3 has 15 amino acids. The germline gives CDR1 SEHNR, CDR2 FQNEAQ (reference sequence). The DNA of the CDR3 is TGTGCCAGCAGCTTGGGTCCACCGAGCGGTTCACCCCTCCACTTT. Residues: CASSLGPPSGSPLHF.

The chain is built from TRBV19 and TRBJ1-2, with D tentatively TRBD1 (5 bases). The CDR3 contains 14 residues. V was shortened by 3 bases and J by 5 bases, with 13 bases between the two germline ends. Germline CDR1 is LNHDA and CDR2 is SQIVND (reference sequence). The CDR3 nucleotides are TGTGCCAGTAGTATCGGTCAGGGATTATATGGCTACACCTTC. It codes for CASSIGQGLYGYTF.

The CDR3 bases are TGTGCCAGCAGTTTATCCCTGACAGGGAGGTACCCTGAAGCTTTCTTT. Translated: CASSLSLTGRYPEAFF. This chain links TRBV27 with TRBJ1-1, with 7 bases that match TRBD1. The length of the CDR3 is 16 residues. Germline V lookup: CDR1 MNHEY, CDR2 SMNVEV (reference sequence). After removal of 0 bases from V and 6 bases from J, the junction contained 10 bases not matched to a gene.

This clonotype was found a few times. The chain joins TRBV20-1 to TRBJ2-1; D unclear. Per the germline V gene, CDR1 is DFQATT and CDR2 is SNEGSKA (reference sequence). CDR3 size: 17 residues. Trimming pared 2 bases from V and 5 bases from J, leaving 22 bases between. The CDR3 region is CSARTLSVVAANNEQFF. Written as DNA, the CDR3 is TGCAGTGCTAGAACCCTATCGGTGGTGGCGGCCAACAATGAGCAGTTCTTC.